This TCR beta chain was recorded in a study of blood T cell repertoires in COVID-19. J was trimmed by 3 bases and V by 3 bases; bases with no gene match: 5. Germline lookup yields CDR1 SGDLS and CDR2 YYNGEE. The CDR3 is made up of 15 amino acids. Sequencing was performed with immunoSEQ multiplex PCR; in TCRdb, only in-frame clones are kept and a portion is missing. In the table there are about 170,000 clones, around four fifths of which are singletons. The clonotype comes from an elderly woman with COVID-19, enrolled during active disease. Sequencing input: peripheral blood. V and J are TRBV9 and TRBJ2-7, with 11 bases aligning to TRBD2. The CDR3 DNA sequence: TGTGCCAGCAGCGAAGGGACTAGCGGAAGCTACGAGCAGTACTTC. It translates to CASSEGTSGSYEQYF. Looking up the rest from reference TRBV9 and TRBJ2-7 gives the full variable domain: DSGVTQTPKHLITATGQRVTLRCSPRSGDLSVYWYQQSLDQGLQFLIQYYNGEERAKGNILERFSAQQFPDLHSELNLSSLELGDSALYFCASSEGTSGSYEQYFGPGTRLTVT.